This TCR beta chain was documented in a study of blood T cell repertoires in COVID-19. Overall study: Samples of COVID-19 (acute and convalescent) were obtained from the United States, Italy and Spain. Nucleic acid was either cDNA or gDNA, and it came from T cells, B-cell-depleted T cells, or PBMCs.

Original methodology: Estimated nucleated cell counts came from reference gene primer amplification. Profiled with immunoSEQ multiplex PCR; TCRdb holds only in-frame clones, not every one. The DNA was the basis for D and trimming; V, J and clone size are from that table. Among hundreds of thousands of clones listed, around 85% were seen once. The CDR3 is 13 amino acids. Trimming removed 5 bases from V and 2 bases from J, with 9 bases in between. In the case of this clone: In the same sample, other DNA sequences code for this CDR3.

The V call is TRBV12-3 or TRBV12-4, the J call TRBJ1-2; no reliable D call. The clonotype comes from a man between 35 and 55 years old with acute or convalescent COVID-19. What was sequenced was peripheral blood. The CDR3 DNA follows: TGTGCCAGCAGTCCTACTCGCAACTATGGCTACACCTTC. It encodes CASSPTRNYGYTF.